A selection of T cell receptor beta chains follows, all from one sample in a study of shared clonotypes between healthy human individuals. Some clones are missing from TCRdb's copy, which holds only in-frame ones; the method was immunoSEQ multiplex PCR. The sample has 1,500,000 or so clones, approximately 98.5% seen once; the top ten hold about 0.35%. Sample: naive CD4+ T cells sorted from blood. The receptors shown here come from a man aged 25 to 45 in good health. The CDR3 runs from the conserved cysteine through the conserved F or W. D genes are given only for firm matches. Only some rows state a clone size, as once, few, many or a class for expanded clones.

J gene | D gene | clone size | V gene | CDR3 protein | CDR3 DNA
TRBJ1-2 | NA | once | TRBV4-1 | CASSQGEGPYGYTF | TGCGCCAGCAGCCAAGGGGAGGGGCCCTATGGCTACACCTTC
TRBJ2-1 | TRBD1 | NA | TRBV5-6 | CASSLGRGQGSYNEQFF | TGTGCCAGCAGCTTGGGTAGGGGGCAGGGGTCCTACAATGAGCAGTTCTTC
TRBJ2-5 | NA | NA | TRBV29-1 | CSVEVRETQYF | TGCAGCGTTGAAGTACGGGAGACCCAGTACTTC
TRBJ2-1 | NA | NA | TRBV7-7 | CASSLAGLDNEQFF | TGTGCCAGCAGCTTAGCGGGACTTGACAATGAGCAGTTCTTC
TRBJ2-5 | TRBD2 | NA | TRBV14 | CASSLGVREDQETQYF | TGTGCCAGCAGCCTCGGGGTGCGGGAGGACCAAGAGACCCAGTACTTC
TRBJ2-7 | NA | NA | TRBV5-1 | CASSKTGRYEQYF | TGCGCCAGCAGCAAGACAGGCCGTTACGAGCAGTACTTC
TRBJ2-5 | NA | NA | TRBV6-6 | CASILSAGGETQYF | TGTGCCAGCATCCTTAGCGCGGGCGGTGAGACCCAGTACTTC
TRBJ2-2 | NA | once | TRBV27 | CASSFVSANTGELFF | TGTGCCAGCAGTTTTGTAAGCGCGAACACCGGGGAGCTGTTTTTT
TRBJ2-7 | NA | NA | TRBV16 | CASSQSRRNSYEQYF | TGTGCCAGCAGCCAATCTCGGCGGAACTCCTACGAGCAGTACTTC
TRBJ1-4 | NA | NA | TRBV5-1 | CASSSPPSWPGNEKLFF | TGCGCCAGCAGCTCACCACCCTCCTGGCCAGGTAATGAAAAACTGTTTTTT
TRBJ1-1 | TRBD1 | NA | TRBV7-2 | CASSLGGRGGFGMNTEAFF | TGTGCCAGCAGCTTAGGCGGCAGGGGGGGGTTTGGGATGAACACTGAAGCTTTCTTT
TRBJ2-5 | TRBD1 | NA | TRBV18 | CASSPRGGETQYF | TGTGCCAGCTCACCAAGAGGGGGCGAGACCCAGTACTTC
TRBJ2-3 | NA | NA | TRBV5-1 | CASSLGAVSTDTQYF | TGCGCCAGCAGCTTGGGAGCGGTTAGCACAGATACGCAGTATTTT
TRBJ2-2 | TRBD1 | NA | TRBV5-1 | CASSWTGPPGELFF | TGTGCCAGCAGCTGGACAGGTCCTCCCGGGGAGCTGTTTTTT
TRBJ2-2 | NA | NA | TRBV7-6 | CASSPPSTHTGELFF | TGTGCCAGCAGCCCCCCTTCCACTCACACCGGGGAGCTGTTTTTT
TRBJ1-2 | NA | NA | TRBV28 | CASSSPANYGYTF | TGTGCCAGCAGCTCCCCTGCTAACTATGGCTACACCTTC
TRBJ1-5 | TRBD1 | NA | TRBV28 | CASSRIRGLTGRSNQPQHF | TGTGCCAGCAGCCGCATCAGGGGGCTAACGGGCCGAAGCAATCAGCCCCAGCATTTT
TRBJ2-1 | TRBD2 | NA | TRBV5-1 | CASSLQVAGEDEQFF | TGCGCCAGCAGCTTGCAAGTAGCGGGAGAGGATGAGCAGTTCTTC
TRBJ1-1 | TRBD1 | NA | TRBV7-8 | CASSLARTGGGFRAFF | TGTGCCAGCAGCTTAGCACGGACAGGGGGGGGCTTTCGAGCTTTCTTT
TRBJ1-4 | TRBD1 | NA | TRBV11-2 | CASRHYRGKDEKLFF | TGTGCCAGCAGGCACTACAGGGGTAAAGATGAAAAACTGTTTTTT
TRBJ2-1 | TRBD2 | NA | TRBV9 | CASSVGLATYNEQFF | TGTGCCAGCAGCGTCGGACTAGCGACCTACAATGAGCAGTTCTTC
TRBJ2-3 | NA | NA | TRBV7-9 | CASSFSQGVGTDTQYF | TGTGCCAGCAGCTTTTCACAGGGAGTTGGCACAGATACGCAGTATTTT
TRBJ2-6 | NA | NA | TRBV11-2 | CASSSRRGSRSGANVLTF | TGTGCCAGCAGCTCACGCCGCGGCAGCCGCTCTGGGGCCAACGTCCTGACTTTC
TRBJ2-7 | NA | NA | TRBV6-5 | CASSYGYRNSYEQYF | TGTGCCAGCAGTTACGGGTACAGAAATTCCTACGAGCAGTACTTC
TRBJ2-5 | NA | NA | TRBV4-1 | CASSQADSPRRETQYF | TGCGCCAGCAGCCAGGCTGACAGTCCCAGGCGGGAGACCCAGTACTTC
TRBJ2-1 | NA | NA | TRBV5-1 | CASGRDGYNEQFF | TGCGCCAGCGGGCGGGACGGATACAATGAGCAGTTCTTC
TRBJ2-1 | NA | NA | TRBV5-5 | CASSLVQGRLYNEQFF | TGTGCCAGCAGCTTGGTGCAGGGTCGATTGTACAATGAGCAGTTCTTC
TRBJ2-1 | NA | NA | TRBV7-2 | CASSFFGARHNEQFF | TGTGCCAGCAGCTTTTTTGGGGCCCGCCACAATGAGCAGTTCTTC
TRBJ2-7 | NA | NA | TRBV28 | CASISSTYEQYF | TGTGCCAGCATATCTAGCACCTACGAGCAGTACTTC
TRBJ2-5 | NA | NA | TRBV28 | CASSLSKGGGPTGTQYF | TGTGCCAGCAGTTTATCCAAGGGGGGGGGACCCACGGGGACCCAGTACTTC
TRBJ1-4 | TRBD1 | NA | TRBV7-6 | CASSRQSRTGNEKLFF | TGTGCCAGCAGCCGCCAAAGCCGGACAGGGAATGAAAAACTGTTTTTT
TRBJ1-6 | NA | NA | TRBV5-4 | CASSQVDNNSPLHF | TGCGCCAGCAGCCAAGTTGATAATAATTCACCCCTCCACTTT
TRBJ1-5 | TRBD1 | NA | TRBV7-8 | CASSNWDRGNQPQHF | TGTGCCAGCAGCAACTGGGACAGGGGGAATCAGCCCCAGCATTTT
TRBJ2-3 | TRBD2 | NA | TRBV6-6 | CASRPGLAPDTQYF | TGTGCCAGCAGACCGGGACTAGCGCCAGATACGCAGTATTTT
TRBJ1-1 | NA | once | TRBV29-1 | CSVTASGDTEAFF | TGCAGCGTGACGGCCTCGGGGGACACTGAAGCTTTCTTT
TRBJ2-7 | NA | NA | TRBV7-2 | CASSFSVGEQYF | TGTGCCAGCAGCTTTTCCGTGGGCGAGCAGTACTTC
TRBJ2-3 | NA | NA | TRBV15 | CATSRDVSDTQYF | TGTGCCACCAGCAGAGACGTATCAGATACGCAGTATTTT
TRBJ2-1 | TRBD1 | NA | TRBV29-1 | CSERTGSYPQFF | TGCAGTGAAAGGACAGGGAGCTACCCTCAGTTCTTC
TRBJ2-1 | TRBD2 | NA | TRBV9 | CASSVALGLAGGGAYNEQFF | TGTGCCAGCAGCGTAGCCCTCGGACTAGCGGGAGGGGGGGCTTACAATGAGCAGTTCTTC
TRBJ2-1 | NA | NA | TRBV4-2 | CASSQVASSYNEQFF | TGTGCCAGCAGCCAAGTGGCAAGCTCCTACAATGAGCAGTTCTTC
TRBJ1-1 | NA | NA | TRBV6-4 | CASSTRTGTEAFF | TGTGCCAGCAGTACTCGGACGGGAACTGAAGCTTTCTTT
TRBJ2-3 | NA | NA | TRBV5-6 | CASSEGPTSTDTQYF | TGTGCCAGCAGCGAAGGGCCAACTAGCACAGATACGCAGTATTTT
TRBJ2-1 | TRBD1 | NA | TRBV7-9 | CASSFRDRSSYNEQFF | TGTGCCAGCAGCTTTCGGGACAGGAGCTCCTACAATGAGCAGTTCTTC
TRBJ2-1 | NA | NA | TRBV2 | CASSENRLNEQFF | TGTGCCAGCAGTGAAAACAGGCTCAATGAGCAGTTCTTC
TRBJ2-3 | TRBD2 | NA | TRBV7-2 | CASSSGRAADTQYF | TGTGCCAGCAGCTCGGGGAGGGCGGCAGATACGCAGTATTTT
TRBJ1-1 | TRBD1 | once | TRBV28 | CASSGTGGGTEAFF | TGTGCCAGCAGTGGGACAGGTGGGGGGACTGAAGCTTTCTTT
TRBJ2-7 | TRBD1 | NA | TRBV5-4 | CASTKQPSGRGRSYEQYF | TGTGCCAGCACCAAACAACCGAGCGGCAGGGGGCGTTCCTACGAGCAGTACTTC
TRBJ2-5 | TRBD2 | NA | TRBV2 | CAIGGLADPRGDF | TGTGCCATTGGGGGACTAGCGGACCCACGAGGGGACTTC
TRBJ1-1 | NA | once | TRBV6-6 | CASSLLAEETEAFF | TGTGCCAGCAGTCTCCTAGCTGAGGAGACTGAAGCTTTCTTT
TRBJ2-2 | NA | NA | TRBV5-1 | CASSLSANTGELFF | TGCGCCAGCAGCTTATCGGCGAACACCGGGGAGCTGTTTTTT
TRBJ2-2 | NA | NA | TRBV18 | CASSLIGELFF | TGTGCCAGCTCACTTATAGGGGAGCTGTTTTTT
TRBJ1-2 | TRBD1 | NA | TRBV18 | CASSLLPGQGAYGYTF | TGTGCCAGCTCACTCCTCCCGGGACAGGGGGCCTATGGCTACACCTTC
TRBJ1-4 | NA | NA | TRBV28 | CASSLMGVAEKLFF | TGTGCCAGCAGTTTAATGGGGGTGGCTGAAAAACTGTTTTTT
TRBJ1-1 | NA | once | TRBV19 | CASSHVVGGTEAFF | TGTGCCAGTAGTCATGTGGTCGGGGGCACTGAAGCTTTCTTT